This TCR beta chain appears in the sequencing data of a study of blood T cells in healthy people across ages. Sample-barcoded 5' priming and a J-beta primer mix drove a second PCR of about 7 to 11 cycles. TCRdb called the 5' RACE reads again in MiXCR, with one record for every CDR3 protein. The sample has 600,000 to 900,000 distinct CDR3 sequences, roughly 25% seen once; the top ten hold 2.5% to 3.5%. The germline V gene encodes CDR1 DFQATT and CDR2 SNEGSKA (reference sequence). V shed 6 bases and J shed 0 bases, with 15 bases lying between them. The CDR3 contains 15 residues. These data are also associated with another study on T cells of mothers and their children. That paper states: In related and unrelated pairs alike, thymic selection shapes TCR recombination output, with inherited differences minor.

The receptor was isolated from a boy between 5 and 17 years old in good health. Sequenced: blood. This chain connects TRBV20-1 to TRBJ1-5, with D hard to call. The CDR3 loop reads CSAQPVGYSNQPQHF. The CDR3 DNA is TGCAGTGCCCAGCCCGTCGGTTATAGCAATCAGCCCCAGCATTTT.